This T cell receptor (beta chain) appears in the sequencing data of a study of T cell responses to AZD1222 COVID-19 vaccine. Broader study findings: Of the AZD1222 recipients, only 5 or 6 were seropositive at baseline.

The table came from immunoSEQ multiplex PCR; TCRdb's copy has only in-frame clones and leaves some out. The data hold more than 100,000 clones, with around 84% observed a single time. As concerns this clone: The antigen remains undetermined.

The starting material was peripheral blood, obtained on day 0 of AZD1222 vaccination. This receptor was taken from an adult in good health.

CDR3 bases: TGTGCCAGCAGCTTAGGACAGGGAGGAGGCAATGAGCAGTTCTTC. It codes for CASSLGQGGGNEQFF. V gene TRBV11-3 combines with J gene TRBJ2-1; D perhaps matches TRBD1 (7 bases). The CDR3 totals 15 residues. Germline-derived CDR1 and CDR2 are SGHNT and YENEEA. With 1 base removed from V and 6 bases from J, the gap between germline ends came to 13 bases.